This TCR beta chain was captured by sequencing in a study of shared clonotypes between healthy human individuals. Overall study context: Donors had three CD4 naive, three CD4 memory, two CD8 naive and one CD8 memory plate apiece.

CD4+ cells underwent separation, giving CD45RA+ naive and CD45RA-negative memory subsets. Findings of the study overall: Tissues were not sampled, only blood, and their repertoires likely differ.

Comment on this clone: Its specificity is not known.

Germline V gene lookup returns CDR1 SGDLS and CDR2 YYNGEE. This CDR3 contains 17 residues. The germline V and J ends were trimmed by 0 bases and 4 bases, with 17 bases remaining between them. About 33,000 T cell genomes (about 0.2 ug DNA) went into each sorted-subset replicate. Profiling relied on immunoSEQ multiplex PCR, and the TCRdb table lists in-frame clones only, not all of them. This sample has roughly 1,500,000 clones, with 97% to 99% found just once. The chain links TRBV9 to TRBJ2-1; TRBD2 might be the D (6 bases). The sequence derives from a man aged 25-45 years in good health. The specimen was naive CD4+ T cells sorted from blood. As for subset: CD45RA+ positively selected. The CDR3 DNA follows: TGTGCCAGCAGCGTAGGCCCGCTAGCGTCCCCTTACAATGAGCAGTTCTTC. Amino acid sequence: CASSVGPLASPYNEQFF.